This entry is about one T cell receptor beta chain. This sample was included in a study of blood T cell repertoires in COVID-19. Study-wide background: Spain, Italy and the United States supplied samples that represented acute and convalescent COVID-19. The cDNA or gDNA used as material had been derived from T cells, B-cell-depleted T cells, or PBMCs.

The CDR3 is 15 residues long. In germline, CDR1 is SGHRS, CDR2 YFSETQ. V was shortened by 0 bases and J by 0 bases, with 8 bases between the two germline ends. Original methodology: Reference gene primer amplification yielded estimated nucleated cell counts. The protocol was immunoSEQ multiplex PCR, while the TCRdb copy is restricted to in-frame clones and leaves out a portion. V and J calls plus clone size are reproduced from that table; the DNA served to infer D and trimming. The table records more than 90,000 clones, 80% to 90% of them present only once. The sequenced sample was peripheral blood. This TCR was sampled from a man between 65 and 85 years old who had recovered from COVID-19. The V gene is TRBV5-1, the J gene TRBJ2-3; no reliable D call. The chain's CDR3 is CASSLVLPSTDTQYF. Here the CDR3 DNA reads TGCGCCAGCAGCTTGGTTCTTCCTAGCACAGATACGCAGTATTTT.